This is a list of T cell receptor beta chains from one sample in a study of PD-1 blockade in classical Hodgkin lymphoma. TCRdb keeps only in-frame clones here, not all; method: immunoSEQ multiplex PCR. The table shows 25,000 to 35,000 clones, with roughly 94% occurring only once. What was sequenced was peripheral blood mononuclear cells (PBMCs). These receptor sequences come from a human donor with classical Hodgkin lymphoma. The CDR3 runs from the conserved cysteine through the conserved F or W. D genes are given only for firm matches. Where a row states a size, it is once, few, many or the class of an expanded clone; other rows omit it.

clone_size	v_call	d_call	j_call	cdr3_aa	cdr3_nt
-	TRBV5-1	-	TRBJ2-7	CASSLATQGFIRNSYEQYF	TGCGCCAGCAGCTTGGCGACCCAGGGGTTCATAAGGAACTCCTACGAGCAGTACTTC
once	TRBV5-1	TRBD1	TRBJ2-5	CASSLAGTGGVETQYF	TGCGCCAGCAGCTTGGCTGGGACAGGTGGGGTAGAGACCCAGTACTTC
-	TRBV9	TRBD2	TRBJ2-7	CASSVGGEGEQYF	TGTGCCAGCAGCGTAGGAGGGGAGGGCGAGCAGTACTTC
-	TRBV6-1	-	TRBJ1-1	CASSEEGDSSPAFF	TGTGCCAGCAGTGAAGAAGGGGATTCCTCTCCAGCTTTCTTT
-	TRBV6-5	-	TRBJ2-3	CASRFGDTQYF	TGTGCCAGCAGGTTTGGAGATACGCAGTATTTT
-	TRBV4-2	TRBD2	TRBJ2-5	CASSPRLSGGAWETQYF	TGTGCCAGCAGCCCCCGTCTCAGCGGGGGGGCCTGGGAGACCCAGTACTTC
-	TRBV5-1	-	TRBJ2-2	CASSLAEIGELFF	TGCGCCAGCAGCTTGGCCGAAATCGGGGAGCTGTTTTTT
-	TRBV4-1	TRBD1	TRBJ1-5	CASTMDRGGSPQHF	TGCGCCAGCACCATGGACAGGGGAGGGTCGCCCCAGCATTTT
-	TRBV30	-	TRBJ1-3	CAWRVPGRDKMIASGNTIYF	TGTGCCTGGAGGGTGCCAGGGAGGGACAAAATGATAGCATCTGGAAACACCATATATTTT
once	TRBV7-6	TRBD1	TRBJ1-1	CASSQDRGTEAFF	TGTGCCAGCAGCCAAGACAGGGGCACTGAAGCTTTCTTT
-	TRBV15	TRBD2	TRBJ2-3	CATSRSAWTSGGSSTDTQYF	TGTGCCACCAGCAGATCGGCCTGGACTAGCGGGGGGTCTAGCACAGATACGCAGTATTTT
-	TRBV5-4	-	TRBJ2-6	CASRRQDGANVLTF	TGTGCCAGCAGGCGACAGGATGGGGCCAACGTCCTGACTTTC
-	TRBV7-2	-	TRBJ1-1	CASSFQPTVMNTEAFF	TGTGCCAGCAGCTTTCAGCCGACAGTAATGAACACTGAAGCTTTCTTT
-	TRBV5-1	-	TRBJ2-3	CASSPGVDRTDTQYF	TGCGCCAGCAGCCCCGGAGTCGATAGAACAGATACGCAGTATTTT
-	TRBV6-5	-	TRBJ1-2	CASGLYRAQNYGYTF	TGTGCCAGCGGCCTCTACAGGGCCCAGAACTATGGCTACACCTTC
-	TRBV5-1	-	TRBJ2-3	CASSKVGAAGTDTQYF	TGCGCCAGCAGCAAGGTGGGTGCTGCGGGCACAGATACGCAGTATTTT
-	TRBV30	-	TRBJ2-1	CAWSVGIKYNEQFF	TGTGCCTGGAGTGTAGGGATAAAATACAATGAGCAGTTCTTC
-	TRBV5-4	TRBD2	TRBJ2-1	CASSSGTRNEQFF	TGTGCCAGCAGCTCCGGGACTAGGAATGAGCAGTTCTTC
-	TRBV27	-	TRBJ1-1	CASSLYRTNTEAFF	TGTGCCAGCAGTTTATACAGGACAAACACTGAAGCTTTCTTT
-	TRBV28	-	TRBJ2-7	CASSLRVSYEQYF	TGTGCCAGCAGTTTAAGAGTTTCATACGAGCAGTACTTC
-	TRBV6-1	TRBD1	TRBJ1-1	CAIATGIAEAFF	TGTGCCATCGCGACAGGGATCGCTGAAGCTTTCTTT
once	TRBV5-1	-	TRBJ1-1	CASSSSGSSNTEAFF	TGCGCCAGCAGTAGTTCGGGCAGTTCGAACACTGAAGCTTTCTTT
-	TRBV6-1	TRBD1	TRBJ1-1	CASSERQTGGTEAFF	TGTGCCAGCAGTGAGAGACAGACAGGGGGGACTGAAGCTTTCTTT
-	TRBV6-1	-	TRBJ1-5	CASNVGLAHQPQHF	TGTGCCAGCAATGTGGGCCTTGCCCATCAGCCCCAGCATTTT
-	TRBV4-1	-	TRBJ2-1	CASRGVAAEQFF	TGCGCCAGCAGAGGCGTAGCGGCTGAGCAGTTCTTC
-	TRBV6-1	-	TRBJ1-3	CASSDAGRDFGNTIYF	TGTGCCAGCAGTGACGCGGGTAGAGATTTCGGAAACACCATATATTTT
-	TRBV5-4	-	TRBJ1-1	CASSFIGGIEAFF	TGTGCCAGCAGCTTTATCGGGGGGATTGAAGCTTTCTTT
-	TRBV4-1	-	TRBJ1-3	CASSQVGGSGNTIYF	TGCGCCAGCAGCCAAGTAGGGGGCTCTGGAAACACCATATATTTT
-	TRBV9	-	TRBJ2-3	CASSVLFRLTDTQYF	TGTGCCAGCAGCGTACTTTTCCGTCTCACAGATACGCAGTATTTT
-	TRBV25-1	-	TRBJ2-7	CASPATYEQYF	TGTGCCAGCCCGGCTACCTACGAGCAGTACTTC
-	TRBV6-1	-	TRBJ1-5	CASSLIRLPQHF	TGTGCCAGCAGCTTAATACGTTTGCCCCAGCATTTT
-	TRBV7-9	TRBD1	TRBJ2-1	CASSPYIRQGLISYNEQFF	TGTGCCAGCAGCCCTTATATCAGACAGGGTTTAATCTCCTACAATGAGCAGTTCTTC
-	TRBV5-4	-	TRBJ2-7	CASSLEGRINEQYF	TGTGCCAGCAGCCTCGAGGGGCGGATTAACGAGCAGTACTTC
-	TRBV21-1	-	TRBJ1-1	CASSKAQEKGWMNTEAFF	TGTGCCAGCAGCAAAGCGCAGGAGAAGGGGTGGATGAACACTGAAGCTTTCTTT
-	TRBV28	TRBD1	TRBJ2-4	CASSQGQGTVDIQYF	TGTGCCAGCAGTCAAGGACAGGGGACGGTGGACATTCAGTACTTC
-	TRBV29-1	-	TRBJ1-1	CSALKLTGPTNTEAFF	TGCAGCGCCCTGAAATTGACAGGCCCCACGAACACTGAAGCTTTCTTT
-	TRBV7-8	TRBD2	TRBJ2-7	CASIKGLAGGEYEQYF	TGTGCCAGCATTAAAGGACTAGCGGGAGGGGAATACGAGCAGTACTTC
-	TRBV5-7	TRBD1	TRBJ2-5	CASSEPNDRGGKKETQYF	TGTGCCAGCAGCGAGCCGAATGACAGGGGGGGGAAGAAAGAGACCCAGTACTTC
-	TRBV5-4	-	TRBJ1-2	CASSLAGATGYGYTF	TGTGCCAGCAGCTTGGCTGGGGCCACTGGCTATGGCTACACCTTC
-	TRBV9	-	TRBJ1-2	CASSETSINYGYTF	TGTGCCAGCAGCGAGACGTCTATTAACTATGGCTACACCTTC
-	TRBV28	-	TRBJ2-6	CASSPLGLNSGANVLTF	TGTGCCAGCAGTCCCTTGGGACTGAACTCTGGGGCCAACGTCCTGACTTTC
once	TRBV30	TRBD2	TRBJ2-7	CAWSDGEGISYEQYF	TGTGCCTGGAGTGACGGGGAGGGGATCTCCTACGAGCAGTACTTC
once	TRBV7-6	-	TRBJ2-7	CASSPLAARVTYEQYF	TGTGCCAGCAGCCCCCTCGCGGCTCGGGTCACCTACGAGCAGTACTTC
-	TRBV6-1	-	TRBJ1-1	CASRSEEHSNTEAFF	TGTGCCAGCAGGTCGGAAGAACATTCGAACACTGAAGCTTTCTTT
-	TRBV19	-	TRBJ1-4	CASSITHARRSEKLFF	TGTGCCAGTAGTATCACCCACGCCAGGCGGAGTGAAAAACTGTTTTTT
-	TRBV7-2	-	TRBJ2-3	CASSLGGRGDTQYF	TGTGCCAGCAGCTTAGGGGGCCGAGGAGATACGCAGTATTTT
-	TRBV5-6	TRBD1	TRBJ2-3	CASSLDRAGLGTDTQYF	TGTGCCAGCAGCCTAGACAGGGCCGGTTTGGGCACAGATACGCAGTATTTT
-	TRBV9	-	TRBJ1-3	CASSVDGNTIYF	TGTGCCAGCAGCGTAGATGGAAACACCATATATTTT
-	TRBV19	-	TRBJ1-1	CASTLLQGFNTEAFF	TGTGCCAGTACCCTTCTGCAGGGCTTTAACACTGAAGCTTTCTTT
-	TRBV10-2	-	TRBJ1-1	CASNEQGNTEAFF	TGCGCCAGCAATGAACAGGGGAACACTGAAGCTTTCTTT
-	TRBV28	-	TRBJ2-3	CASSSRVRADTQYF	TGTGCCAGCAGTTCCAGGGTGAGGGCAGATACGCAGTATTTT
-	TRBV15	-	TRBJ2-1	CATSRATDYNEQFF	TGCGCCACCAGCAGAGCAACAGATTACAATGAGCAGTTCTTC
-	TRBV19	-	TRBJ2-3	CASSIFTPGLGNTDTQYF	TGTGCCAGTAGTATATTCACTCCGGGACTGGGGAACACAGATACGCAGTATTTT
-	TRBV20-1	-	TRBJ1-2	CSVPFQYGYTF	TGCAGTGTGCCGTTTCAATATGGCTACACCTTC
-	TRBV18	-	TRBJ2-1	CASSPPFISSSYNEQFF	TGTGCCAGCTCACCACCTTTCATTTCGAGCTCCTACAATGAGCAGTTCTTC
-	TRBV5-1	TRBD2	TRBJ2-1	CASSLARLAASNEQFF	TGCGCCAGCAGCTTAGCTAGACTAGCTGCATCAAATGAGCAGTTCTTC
-	TRBV6-1	TRBD2	TRBJ2-1	CASSELAGGYNEQFF	TGTGCCAGCAGTGAACTAGCGGGGGGGTACAATGAGCAGTTCTTC
few	TRBV28	-	TRBJ1-5	CASSPGRRILRDQPQHF	TGTGCCAGCAGCCCAGGCCGCCGAATATTGAGGGATCAGCCCCAGCATTTT
-	TRBV7-9	-	TRBJ1-1	CASSFPEVAGRVSAFF	TGTGCCAGCAGCTTCCCCGAGGTGGCGGGCAGGGTATCGGCTTTCTTT